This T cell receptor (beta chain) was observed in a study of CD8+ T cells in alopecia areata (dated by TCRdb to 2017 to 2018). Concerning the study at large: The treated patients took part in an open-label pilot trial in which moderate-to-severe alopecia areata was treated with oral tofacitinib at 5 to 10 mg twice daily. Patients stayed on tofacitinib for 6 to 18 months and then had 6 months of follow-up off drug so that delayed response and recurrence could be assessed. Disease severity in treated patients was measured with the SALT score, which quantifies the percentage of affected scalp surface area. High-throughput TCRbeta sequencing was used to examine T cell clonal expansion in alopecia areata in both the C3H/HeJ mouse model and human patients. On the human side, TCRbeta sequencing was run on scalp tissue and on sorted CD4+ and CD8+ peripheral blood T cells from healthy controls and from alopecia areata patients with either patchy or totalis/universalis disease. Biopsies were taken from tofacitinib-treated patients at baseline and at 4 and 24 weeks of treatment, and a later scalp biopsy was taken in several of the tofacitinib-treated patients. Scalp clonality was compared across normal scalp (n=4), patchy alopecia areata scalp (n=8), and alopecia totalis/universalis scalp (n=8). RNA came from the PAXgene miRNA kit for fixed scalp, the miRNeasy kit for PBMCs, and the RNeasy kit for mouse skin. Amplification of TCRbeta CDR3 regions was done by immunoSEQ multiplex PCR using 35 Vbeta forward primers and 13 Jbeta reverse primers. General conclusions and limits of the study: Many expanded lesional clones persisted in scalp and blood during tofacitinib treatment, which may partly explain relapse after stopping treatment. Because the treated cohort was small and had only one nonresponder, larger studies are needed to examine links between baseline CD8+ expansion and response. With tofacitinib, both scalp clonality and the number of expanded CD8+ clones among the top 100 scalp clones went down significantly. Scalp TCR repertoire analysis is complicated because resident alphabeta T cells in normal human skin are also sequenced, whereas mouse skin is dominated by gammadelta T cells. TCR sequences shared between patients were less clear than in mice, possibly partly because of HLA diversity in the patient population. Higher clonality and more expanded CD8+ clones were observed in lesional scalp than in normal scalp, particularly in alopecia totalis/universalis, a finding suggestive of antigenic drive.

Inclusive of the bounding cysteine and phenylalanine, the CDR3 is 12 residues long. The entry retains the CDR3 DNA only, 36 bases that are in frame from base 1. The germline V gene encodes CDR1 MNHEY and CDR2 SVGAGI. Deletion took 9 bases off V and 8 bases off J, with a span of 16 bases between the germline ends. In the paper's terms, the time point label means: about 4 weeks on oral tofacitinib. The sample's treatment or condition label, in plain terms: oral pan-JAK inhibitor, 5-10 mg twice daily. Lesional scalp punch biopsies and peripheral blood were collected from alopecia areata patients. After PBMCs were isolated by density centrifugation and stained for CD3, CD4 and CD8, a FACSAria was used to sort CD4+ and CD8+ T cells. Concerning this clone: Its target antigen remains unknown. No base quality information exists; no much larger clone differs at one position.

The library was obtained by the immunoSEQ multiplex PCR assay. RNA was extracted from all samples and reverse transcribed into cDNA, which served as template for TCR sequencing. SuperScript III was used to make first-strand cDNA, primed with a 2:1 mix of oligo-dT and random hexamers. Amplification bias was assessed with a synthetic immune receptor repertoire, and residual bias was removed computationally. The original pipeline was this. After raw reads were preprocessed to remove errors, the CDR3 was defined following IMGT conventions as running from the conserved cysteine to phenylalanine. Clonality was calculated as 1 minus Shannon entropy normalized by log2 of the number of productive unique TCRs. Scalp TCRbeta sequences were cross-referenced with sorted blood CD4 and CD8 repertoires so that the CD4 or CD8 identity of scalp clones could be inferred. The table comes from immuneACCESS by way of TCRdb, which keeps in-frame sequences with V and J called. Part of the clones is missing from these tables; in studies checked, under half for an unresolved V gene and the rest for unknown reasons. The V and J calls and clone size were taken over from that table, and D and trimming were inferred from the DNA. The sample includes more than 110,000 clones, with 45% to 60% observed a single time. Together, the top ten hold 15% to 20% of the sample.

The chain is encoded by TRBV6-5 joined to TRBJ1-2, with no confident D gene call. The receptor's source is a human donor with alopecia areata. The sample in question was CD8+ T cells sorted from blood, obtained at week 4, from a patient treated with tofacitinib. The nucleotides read TGTGCCAGTGGAGAACAGCCATACGGCTACACCTTC. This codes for CASGEQPYGYTF.